This T cell receptor beta chain is from a study of blood T cell repertoires in COVID-19. Repertoires were generated with immunoSEQ multiplex PCR, while TCRdb's copy carries only in-frame clones and drops some. The sample includes a few hundred thousand clones, 80% to 90% of them seen just once. Germline CDR1 and CDR2: MGHRA and YSYEKL. V lost 0 bases, J lost 5 bases, and 13 bases lay in between. The CDR3 loop spans 15 amino acids. The chain uses TRBV4-1 and TRBJ2-5; D is possibly TRBD2 (6 bases). The sample was PBMCs or T cells enriched from blood (not recorded which). The TCR comes from a woman aged 18-35 years who had recovered from COVID-19. As DNA, the CDR3 is TGCGCCAGCAGCCAAGATCCGGGGGTGGGGGAGACCCAGTACTTC. It codes for CASSQDPGVGETQYF.